Sequencing of this T cell receptor (beta chain) was carried out in a study of T cell repertoires in cytomegalovirus infection. Study-level background: Public TCR beta signatures provided an indication of both CMV infection and a matching HLA type.

TCRdb passed the reads through MiXCR, listing each CDR3 protein once. The table has more than 350,000 distinct CDR3 sequences, roughly 31% seen once. Trimming removed 4 bases from V and 7 bases from J; junction bases left unmatched: 4. The CDR3 totals 13 residues. Per the germline V gene, CDR1 is SGHRS and CDR2 is YFSETQ. This clonotype was observed a few times. The sequence came from a human donor in good health (CMV status not recorded). Some clones in this sample may be carry-over from other donors' samples. This sequence joins TRBV5-1 and TRBJ2-2; 7 nucleotides line up with TRBD1. The sample taken for sequencing was PBMCs. The DNA for the CDR3 is TGCGCCAGCAGCCCCGACAGGGTCGGGGAGCTGTTTTTT. It codes for CASSPDRVGELFF.